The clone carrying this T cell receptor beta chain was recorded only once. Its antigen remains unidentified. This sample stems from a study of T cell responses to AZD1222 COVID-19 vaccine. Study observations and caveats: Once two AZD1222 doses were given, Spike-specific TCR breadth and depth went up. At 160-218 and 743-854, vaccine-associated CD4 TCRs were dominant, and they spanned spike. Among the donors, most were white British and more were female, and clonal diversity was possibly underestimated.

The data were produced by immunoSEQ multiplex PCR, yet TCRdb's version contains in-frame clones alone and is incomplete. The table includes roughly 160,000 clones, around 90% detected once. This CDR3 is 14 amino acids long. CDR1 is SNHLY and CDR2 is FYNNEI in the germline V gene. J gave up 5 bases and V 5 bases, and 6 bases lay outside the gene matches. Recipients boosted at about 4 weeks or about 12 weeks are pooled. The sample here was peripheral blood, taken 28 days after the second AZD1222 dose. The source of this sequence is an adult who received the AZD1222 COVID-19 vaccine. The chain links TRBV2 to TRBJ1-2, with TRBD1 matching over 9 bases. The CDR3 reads CASSPLGQGYGYTF. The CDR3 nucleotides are TGTGCCAGCAGTCCCCTCGGACAGGGGTATGGCTACACCTTC.